The clone carrying this T cell receptor (beta chain) was seen ten or more times. What it binds is not known. The read halts 3 residues ahead of the CDR3 end, with the missing end drawn from the germline J gene. Each donor provided about 5 to 9 ml of heparinized whole blood. This sample was taken from a study of T cell clonality in common variable immunodeficiency. Study conclusions and caveats: Shared TCRbeta clones were fewer between CVID subjects than controls.

There are 15 residues in the CDR3. V gave up 2 bases and J gave up 4 bases, with 14 bases separating them. CDR1 and CDR2 (germline): KGHSY, FQNENV. The table came from immunoSEQ multiplex PCR; TCRdb's copy has only in-frame clones and leaves some out. Observed in the sample are more than 30,000 clones, none of them singletons. The J gene is TRBJ1-1, the V gene TRBV16; possibly TRBD1 for D (5 bases). The sequence derives from a person aged 18 to 75 in good health. The sample consisted of peripheral blood mononuclear cells. CDR3 sequence reads: CASSQQGSGSTEAFF. CDR3 bases read: TGTGCCAGCAGCCAACAGGGTTCGGGTTCCACTGAA. The full variable domain, with the rest looked up from reference TRBV16 and TRBJ1-1, is GEEVAQTPKHLVRGEGQKAKLYCAPIKGHSYVFWYQQVLKNEFKFLISFQNENVFDETGMPKERFSAKCLPNSPCSLEIQATKLEDSAVYFCASSQQGSGSTEAFFGQGTRLTVV.